This passage covers 27 T cell receptor beta chains from one sample sequenced in a study of blood T cell repertoires in COVID-19. The table came from immunoSEQ multiplex PCR; TCRdb's copy has only in-frame clones and leaves some out. The table records roughly 500,000 clones, approximately 87% of them present only once. The sequencing sample was made of PBMCs or T cells enriched from blood (not recorded which). The receptors derive from a woman in her forties who had recovered from COVID-19.

CDR3 region: CASSQSGASYEQYF. The CDR3 DNA sequence: TGTGCCAGCAGCCAATCGGGGGCCTCCTACGAGCAGTACTTC. The chain uses TRBV16 and TRBJ2-7, with a weak D call TRBD1 (6 bases). Germline V gives CDR1 KGHSY, CDR2 FQNENV. V gave up 0 bases and J gave up 0 bases, with 6 bases separating them. The CDR3 is made up of 14 amino acids.

With respect to this clone: Other DNA sequences within the sample encode an identical CDR3. The chain couples TRBV12-3 or TRBV12-4 to TRBJ2-5, with a weak D call TRBD1 (6 bases). This CDR3 comprises 13 residues. Trimming cost V 3 bases and J 4 bases, with 9 bases left between them. DNA of the CDR3: TGTGCCAGCAGTTTGTGGGGGCGAGAGACCCAGTACTTC. Its protein product is CASSLWGRETQYF.

This chain links TRBV27 with TRBJ1-2; D possibly corresponds to TRBD1 (6 bases). This CDR3 comprises 15 residues. V was pared by 4 bases and J by 6 bases, with 18 bases between. The V gene's germline CDR1 is MNHEY and CDR2 SMNVEV (reference sequence). This chain's CDR3 is CASSYRKGHLDGYTF. As DNA, the CDR3 is TGTGCCAGCAGTTACCGGAAGGGACACCTGGATGGCTACACCTTC.

This clone was recorded once. The chain employs TRBV5-5 and TRBJ2-1; 12 bases match TRBD2. The CDR3 runs 16 residues. The germline V gene encodes CDR1 SGHKS and CDR2 YYEKEE (reference sequence). The trim removed 5 bases at V and 7 bases at J, leaving 10 bases unmatched. CDR3 coding DNA: TGTGCCAGCAGTCAAACCGGGACTAGCGGGTTTAATGAGCAGTTCTTC. Its translation: CASSQTGTSGFNEQFF.

This clone was seen only a few times. This chain connects TRBV18 to TRBJ1-2, with TRBD1 matching 11 bases. The germline V gene encodes CDR1 KGHSH and CDR2 LQKENI. The V gene end was trimmed by 2 bases and the J gene end by 8 bases; junction bases not matched to a gene: 4. The CDR3 runs 14 residues. The CDR3 nucleotides read TGTGCCAGCTCACCAGAGGGACAGGGGGACGGCTACACCTTC. Its translation is CASSPEGQGDGYTF.

The V call is TRBV7-9, the J call TRBJ2-7; weak D call: TRBD2 (6 bases). CDR1 is SEHNR, CDR2 FQNEAQ, per germline (reference sequence). There are 14 residues in the CDR3. V lost 1 base to trimming and J lost 4 bases, with 11 bases between them. The CDR3 DNA follows: TGTGCCAGCAGCTTAGGCGGGGCGACGTACGAGCAGTACTTC. It is translated as CASSLGGATYEQYF.

Notes on this clone: A junction boundary mismatches the germline segment, possibly from a read error. This chain links TRBV7-9 with TRBJ1-4; D might be TRBD1 (5 bases). CDR1 is SEHNR and CDR2 is FQNEAQ in the germline V gene (reference sequence). The CDR3 is made up of 14 amino acids. Here the CDR3 reads CASSLDSFNEKLFF. The CDR3 DNA is TGTGCCAGCAGTTTAGACAGCTTCAATGAAAAACTGTTTTTT.

The J gene is TRBJ2-1, the V gene TRBV7-9; TRBD2 aligns across 9 bases. The V gene end was trimmed by 3 bases and the J gene end by 3 bases; junction bases not matched to a gene: 3. The CDR3 extends over 15 amino acids. Germline values: CDR1 SEHNR, CDR2 FQNEAQ (reference sequence). The DNA for the CDR3 is TGTGCCAGCAGCTTTCTAGCGGGACGCTACAATGAGCAGTTCTTC. This gives the protein CASSFLAGRYNEQFF.

This chain links TRBV27 with TRBJ2-3; D is perhaps TRBD1 (5 bases). CDR3 length: 15 amino acids. Germline loops: CDR1 MNHEY, CDR2 SMNVEV (reference sequence). Deletions cut 5 bases from V and 1 base from J, with 13 bases between. DNA of the CDR3: TGTGCCAGCAGTCCCGCCGACAGACGCACAGATACGCAGTATTTT. It codes for CASSPADRRTDTQYF.

This sequence joins TRBV11-3 and TRBJ2-5; 9 nucleotides line up with TRBD2. The V segment lost 5 bases and the J segment 8 bases; nucleotides outside the gene matches: 9. The CDR3 length is 14 residues. CDR1 is SGHNT and CDR2 is YENEEA in the germline V gene. The CDR3 region is CASSPREAGGTQYF. The CDR3 DNA is TGTGCCAGCAGCCCCAGGGAAGCGGGGGGAACCCAGTACTTC. The entire variable domain, with the rest obtained from reference TRBV11-3 and TRBJ2-5, is as follows: EAGVVQSPRYKIIEKKQPVAFWCNPISGHNTLYWYLQNLGQGPELLIRYENEEAVDDSQLPKDRFSAERLKGVDSTLKIQPAELGDSAVYLCASSPREAGGTQYFGPGTRLLVL.

The genes are TRBV11-2 and TRBJ2-2; 8 bases align to TRBD2. The CDR3 has 19 residues. In germline, CDR1 is SGHAT, CDR2 FQNNGV. V shed 7 bases, J shed 5 bases, and the junction held 21 bases outside the gene matches. CDR3 loop: CASNTPVGEAGDSTGELFF. DNA for the CDR3: TGTGCCAGCAATACACCCGTGGGGGAAGCGGGAGATTCTACCGGGGAGCTGTTTTTT.

The V and J genes are TRBV6-5 and TRBJ1-1, with unresolved D. The CDR3 sequence is 13 residues long. Between the trimmed V and J ends, which lost 3 bases and 2 bases, there was a span of 7 bases. In germline, CDR1 is MNHEY, CDR2 SVGAGI. CDR3 amino acids: CASSYRTNTEAFF. The CDR3 DNA reads as TGTGCCAGCAGTTATAGAACTAACACTGAAGCTTTCTTT.

The chain employs TRBV5-1 and TRBJ1-2; no definite D call. Trimming stripped 3 bases from V and 7 bases from J, with 7 bases between. The CDR3 runs to 11 residues. Germline CDR1 reads SGHRS; CDR2 reads YFSETQ. As DNA, the CDR3 is TGCGCCAGCAGCTCCCTATCTGGCTACACCTTC. It specifies CASSSLSGYTF. The full variable domain, completed using reference TRBV5-1 and TRBJ1-2, is KAGVTQTPRYLIKTRGQQVTLSCSPISGHRSVSWYQQTPGQGLQFLFEYFSETQRNKGNFPGRFSGRQFSNSRSEMNVSTLELGDSALYLCASSSLSGYTFGSGTRLTVV.

Comments on this clone: This sample also contains other DNA sequences that code for the same CDR3. The rearrangement links TRBV18 to TRBJ1-3; D possibly corresponds to TRBD1 (5 bases). The CDR3 has 15 residues. Deletions cut 3 bases from V and 0 bases from J, with 9 bases between. Germline V gives CDR1 KGHSH, CDR2 LQKENI. The CDR3 DNA follows: TGTGCCAGCTCACCCGGGACTGCCTCTGGAAACACCATATATTTT. As protein: CASSPGTASGNTIYF.

This clone was counted a single time. The chain combines TRBV27 with TRBJ2-3, with TRBD1 identical over 9 bases. V was clipped by 3 bases and J by 7 bases; unmatched bases: 8. Germline V gene sequence: CDR1 MNHEY, CDR2 SMNVEV (reference sequence). This CDR3 is 15 amino acids long. The CDR3 loop reads CASSLATGGLYTQYF. The CDR3 DNA follows: TGTGCCAGCAGTTTGGCTACAGGGGGCTTGTATACGCAGTATTTT.

The V call is TRBV7-2, the J call TRBJ1-5, with D unclear. V gave up 1 base and J gave up 9 bases, with 10 bases separating them. CDR3 length: 13 residues. Germline CDR1 SGHTA, CDR2 FQGNSA. In DNA form, the CDR3 reads TGTGCCAGCAGCTTAGTCCCAGGCCCGCCCCAGCATTTT. It is translated as CASSLVPGPPQHF.

The J gene is TRBJ2-3, the V gene TRBV5-1; TRBD2 matches 7 bases. J gave up 2 bases and V 5 bases, and 5 bases lay outside the gene matches. Germline loops: CDR1 SGHRS, CDR2 YFSETQ. This CDR3 contains 14 residues. CDR3 sequence reads: CASRPGGHTDTQYF. The CDR3 region has the DNA TGCGCCAGCAGACCGGGAGGACACACAGATACGCAGTATTTT.

J is TRBJ1-4 and V is TRBV6-5; 7 positions match TRBD1. Germline V gives CDR1 MNHEY, CDR2 SVGAGI. This CDR3 is 15 amino acids long. Trimming took 0 bases from V and 7 from J; bases not matched to a gene: 5. CDR3 DNA sequence: TGTGCCAGCAGTTACTCGAGGGGGCGCGGTGAAAAACTGTTTTTT. It encodes CASSYSRGRGEKLFF.

The chain employs TRBV5-4 and TRBJ2-1; 11 bases map to TRBD2. Germline CDR1 reads SGHNT; CDR2 reads YYREEE (reference sequence). This CDR3 has 16 residues. Germline trimming cut 4 bases from V and 14 bases from J; bases unmatched to any gene: 17. CDR3 in DNA: TGTGCCAGCAGCCAACTTAGCGGGAGGGCCGGATATCGTAAGTTCTTC. As protein: CASSQLSGRAGYRKFF.

V usage is TRBV3-1 (or the pseudogene TRBV3-2) and J usage is TRBJ1-2; D gene ambiguous. This CDR3 contains 13 residues. Germline CDR1 reads LGHDT; CDR2 reads YNNKEL (reference sequence). V was clipped by 0 bases and J by 13 bases, with 15 bases between them. The CDR3 region is CASSQDLLGRCTF. CDR3 nucleotide sequence: TGTGCCAGCAGCCAAGATCTGTTGGGCCGATGCACCTTC.

The chain is built from TRBV10-1 and TRBJ1-1; D remains ambiguous. This CDR3 contains 13 residues. Germline V gene data show CDR1 as WNHNN and CDR2 as SYGVQD (reference sequence). V lost 0 bases and J 7 bases, leaving 9 bases between the germline ends. The chain's CDR3 is CASSESRPSEAFF. DNA for the CDR3: TGCGCCAGCAGTGAGTCGCGTCCAAGTGAAGCTTTCTTT.

The V call is TRBV6-1, the J call TRBJ1-6; TRBD1 might be the D (6 bases). This CDR3 region has 17 residues. Trimming took 0 bases from V and 4 from J, leaving 13 bases between them. Germline V gene lookup returns CDR1 MNHNS and CDR2 SASEGT. This CDR3 reads CASSEAGGQSYNSPLHF. Here the CDR3 DNA reads TGTGCCAGCAGTGAAGCCGGCGGACAGAGTTATAATTCACCCCTCCACTTT.

This chain uses TRBV27 with TRBJ1-2; a possible D gene is TRBD1 (6 bases). Trimming shortened V by 7 bases and J by 2 bases, and 14 bases separated the two germline ends. This CDR3 spans 14 amino acids. Germline V gene lookup returns CDR1 MNHEY and CDR2 SMNVEV (reference sequence). CDR3 sequence (DNA): TGTGCCAGCAAAAGGGGGGGTTCCAACTATGGCTACACCTTC. Its translation is CASKRGGSNYGYTF.

This clone appeared a single time. The chain has TRBV7-9 and TRBJ2-5; 7 bases are a match to TRBD1. The CDR3 consists of 14 residues. With 5 bases clipped from V and 1 base from J, the junction kept 4 bases outside the gene matches. The germline CDR1 and CDR2 sequences are SEHNR and FQNEAQ (reference sequence). The DNA for the CDR3 is TGTGCCAGCAGCCGGGGACAGCCCCAAGAGACCCAGTACTTC. Translating it yields CASSRGQPQETQYF.

This clone has only one observation. V gene TRBV30 combines with J gene TRBJ1-1; perhaps TRBD1 as D (5 bases). V lost 0 bases, J lost 1 base, and 15 bases lay in between. Germline V lookup: CDR1 GTSNPN, CDR2 SVGIG (reference sequence). This CDR3 has 16 amino acids. CDR3 nucleotide sequence: TGTGCCTGGAGTGTACTGGAGGGGAAAACGAACACTGAAGCTTTCTTT. This translates into CAWSVLEGKTNTEAFF.

This chain uses TRBV6-5 with TRBJ1-1; 9 bases are a match to TRBD1. Germline assignment: CDR1 MNHEY and CDR2 SVGAGI. CDR3 length: 14 amino acids. The V and J ends lost 7 bases and 6 bases, in that order; junction bases with no gene match: 9. The CDR3 loop is CASISGQGLAEAFF. CDR3 bases: TGTGCCAGCATTTCTGGACAGGGGCTGGCTGAAGCTTTCTTT.

This chain links TRBV18 with TRBJ2-2, with TRBD2 matching 8 bases. Germline values: CDR1 KGHSH, CDR2 LQKENI. This CDR3 spans 15 amino acids. The trim removed 4 bases at V and 5 bases at J, leaving 6 bases unmatched. The CDR3 reads CASSLREGQTGELFF. The CDR3 DNA reads as TGTGCCAGCTCACTACGGGAGGGCCAAACCGGGGAGCTGTTTTTT.